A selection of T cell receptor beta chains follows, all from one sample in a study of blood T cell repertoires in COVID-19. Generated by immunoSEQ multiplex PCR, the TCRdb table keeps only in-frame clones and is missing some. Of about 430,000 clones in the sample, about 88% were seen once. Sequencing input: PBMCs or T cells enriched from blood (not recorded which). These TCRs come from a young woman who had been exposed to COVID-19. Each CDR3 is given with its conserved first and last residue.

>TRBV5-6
CASSLAFGGLLDTQYF
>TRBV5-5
CASSQEGFGNTGELFF
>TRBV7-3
CASSPKGRGLAETQYF
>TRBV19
CASSKRLAVNTGELFF
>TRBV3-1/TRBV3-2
CASTEGSSYNSPLHF
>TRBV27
CASSLLGRGGYTDTQYF
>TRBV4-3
CASSQVSRTMNTGELFF
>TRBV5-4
CASSTGLAGAGNEQFF
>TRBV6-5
CATRAPMGGNGEQYF
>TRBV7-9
CASSFRTSGGATDTQYF
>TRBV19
CASSIAGGEQFF
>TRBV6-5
CASTLGLRSDTQYF
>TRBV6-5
CASSSVGGDYGYTF
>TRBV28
CASREGRETQYF
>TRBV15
CATSRDDIIQGSTYEQYF
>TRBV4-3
CASSQDRGSYYGYTF
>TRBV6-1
CASSSGAVVDEQYF
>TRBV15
CATSFAVTGTGAGETQYF
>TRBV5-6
CASNPQGNTEAFF
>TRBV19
CASSHRGTEAFF
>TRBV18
CASSEQGFGNQPQHF
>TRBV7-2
CASSLAGDYGYTF
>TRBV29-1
CSGTGDMNTEAFF
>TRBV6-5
CASSIGGHGPLHF
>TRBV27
CASSYRVVANNEQFF
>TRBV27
CASSLTEPGTRWGNWDSDTQYF
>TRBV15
CATSRRQGTEAFF
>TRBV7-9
CASGRDNQPQHF
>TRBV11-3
CASSFTGGGEQYF